This TCR beta chain was captured in a study of T cell responses to AZD1222 COVID-19 vaccine. Findings of the study overall: A rise in Spike-specific TCR breadth and depth followed two AZD1222 doses. Unmutated variant regions reportedly attract nearly half of all spike-specific TCRs.

Clones were read by immunoSEQ multiplex PCR, and TCRdb kept only the in-frame ones, dropping some. The sample contains about 210,000 clones, around 94% of which appear only once. This clone has only one observation. Its antigen is undetermined. The length of the CDR3 is 12 residues. Trimming took 5 bases from V and 7 from J, leaving 8 bases between them. This chain links TRBV12-3 or TRBV12-4 with TRBJ1-4; D is unclear. The TCR sequence derives from an adult in good health. The specimen was peripheral blood, collected on day 0 of AZD1222 vaccination. CDR3 sequence: CASSSTVEKLFF. The CDR3 coding sequence is TGTGCCAGCAGTAGTACTGTTGAAAAACTGTTTTTT.